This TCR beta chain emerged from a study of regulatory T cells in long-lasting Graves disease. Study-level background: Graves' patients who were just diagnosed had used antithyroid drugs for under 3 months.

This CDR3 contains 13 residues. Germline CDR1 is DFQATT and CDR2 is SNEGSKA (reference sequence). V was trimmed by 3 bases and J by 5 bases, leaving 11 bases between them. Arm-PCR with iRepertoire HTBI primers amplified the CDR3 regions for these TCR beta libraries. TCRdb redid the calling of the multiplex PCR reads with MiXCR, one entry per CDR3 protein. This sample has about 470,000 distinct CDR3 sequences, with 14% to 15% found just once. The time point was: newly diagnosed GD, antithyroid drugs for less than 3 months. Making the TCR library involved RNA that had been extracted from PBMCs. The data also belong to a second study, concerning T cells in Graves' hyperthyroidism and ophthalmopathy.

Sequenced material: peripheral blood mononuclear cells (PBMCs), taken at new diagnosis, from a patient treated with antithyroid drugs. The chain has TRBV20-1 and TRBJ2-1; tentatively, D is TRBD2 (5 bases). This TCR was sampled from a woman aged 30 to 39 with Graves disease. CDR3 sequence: CSAREANNNEQFF. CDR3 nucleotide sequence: TGCAGTGCTAGGGAGGCTAATAACAATGAGCAGTTCTTC.